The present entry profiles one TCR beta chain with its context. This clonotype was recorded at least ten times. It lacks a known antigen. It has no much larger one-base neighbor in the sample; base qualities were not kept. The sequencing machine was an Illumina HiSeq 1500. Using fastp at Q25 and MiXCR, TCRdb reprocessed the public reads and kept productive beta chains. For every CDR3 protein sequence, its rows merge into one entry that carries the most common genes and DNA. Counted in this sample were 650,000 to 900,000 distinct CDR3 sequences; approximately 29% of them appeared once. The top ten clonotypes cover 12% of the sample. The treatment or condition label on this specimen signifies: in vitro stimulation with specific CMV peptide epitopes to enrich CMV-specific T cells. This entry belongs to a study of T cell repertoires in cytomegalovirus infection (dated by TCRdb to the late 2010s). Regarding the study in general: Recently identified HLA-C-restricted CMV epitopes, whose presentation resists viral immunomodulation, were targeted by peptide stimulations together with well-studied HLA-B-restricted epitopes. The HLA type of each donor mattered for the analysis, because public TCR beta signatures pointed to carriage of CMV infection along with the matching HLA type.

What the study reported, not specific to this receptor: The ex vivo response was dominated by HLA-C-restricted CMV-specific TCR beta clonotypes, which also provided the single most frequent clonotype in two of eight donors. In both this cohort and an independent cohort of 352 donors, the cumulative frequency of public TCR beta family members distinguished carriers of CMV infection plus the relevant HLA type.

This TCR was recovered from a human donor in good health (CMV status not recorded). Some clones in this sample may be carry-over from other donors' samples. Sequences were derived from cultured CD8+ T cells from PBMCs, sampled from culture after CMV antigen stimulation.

The DNA is TGTGCCAGCAGCTCGGGGGGTGATACGCAGTATTTT. This codes for CASSSGGDTQYF. The chain was built from TRBV7-9 and TRBJ2-3; the junction holds 7 bases that match TRBD2. The germline V and J ends show losses of 4 bases and 6 bases respectively, and no gene match explains 1 base of the junction. According to the germline V gene (reference sequence), CDR1 reads SEHNR and CDR2 reads FQNEAQ. The CDR3 starts with the cysteine, ends with the phenylalanine, and has 12 residues. The only DNA kept is the CDR3, 36 bases in frame from the first base.